This T cell receptor (beta chain) appears in the sequencing data of a study of T cells after yellow fever vaccination. General study points: In FACS-sorted repertoires, abundant clonotypes from the bulk population could appear as contaminants. Few clonotypes appeared in both CD4 and CD8 compartments.

Germline V gives CDR1 MNHNY, CDR2 SVGAGI (reference sequence). Trimming removed 5 bases at V and 0 bases at J, with 4 bases between. The CDR3 runs to 12 residues. This clonotype was found many times. Its antigen is not known. As TCR cDNA was made by 5'RACE template switching, a universal primer site and UMIs were added. TCRdb called the 5' RACE reads again in MiXCR, with one record for every CDR3 protein. In the table there are some 300,000 distinct CDR3 sequences, less than 4.5% of which are singletons. The chain recombines TRBV6-6 with TRBJ1-1, with no clear D. Sequences were derived from PBMCs, sampled on the day of the yellow fever booster vaccination. This clonotype was sampled from a young man who received the YFV17D yellow fever vaccine. The CDR3: CASSGMNTEAFF. CDR3 coding DNA: TGTGCCAGCAGTGGCATGAACACTGAAGCTTTCTTT.